This T cell receptor (beta chain) is from a study of blood T cell repertoires in COVID-19. For the study at large: Samples taken during acute and convalescent COVID-19 were collected in the United States, Italy and Spain. T cells, B-cell-depleted T cells, or PBMCs provided the cDNA or gDNA that served as material.

This clone was counted only a few times. Original handling: Nucleated cell number was recorded as an estimate derived from reference gene primer amplification. Libraries were prepared by immunoSEQ multiplex PCR; TCRdb keeps only in-frame clonotypes and omits some of them. D and trimming come from the DNA, and the V and J calls and clone size come from that table. The profile covers 100,000 to 120,000 clones, with approximately 91% appearing a single time and roughly 8.9% taken by the ten largest. This CDR3 contains 15 residues. The V gene lost 4 bases and the J gene lost 0 bases, with 13 bases spanning the gap. Per germline, CDR1 SGHRS and CDR2 YFSETQ.

The chain joins TRBV5-1 to TRBJ1-2, with D possibly matching TRBD1 (6 bases). This receptor was identified in a woman in her 70s who had recovered from COVID-19. Material for sequencing was peripheral blood. CDR3 DNA: TGCGCCAGCAGCCCTGGGGGGGCTACTAACTATGGCTACACCTTC. It yields the protein CASSPGGATNYGYTF.